The 26 T cell receptor beta chains given below trace back to one sample, sequenced in a study of shared clonotypes between healthy human individuals. The data were produced by immunoSEQ multiplex PCR, yet TCRdb's version contains in-frame clones alone and is incomplete. The sample carries more than 2,000,000 clones, around nine tenths recorded once. Material for sequencing was naive CD4+ T cells sorted from blood. Subset of the sample: CD45RA+ positively selected. Source of these receptors: a man aged 18 to 29 in good health.

In regard to this clone: The same CDR3 can be traced to other DNA sequences in this sample. The rearrangement joins TRBV5-1 to TRBJ1-6; a weak D match, TRBD1 (5 bases). Trimming stripped 0 bases from V and 3 bases from J, with 10 bases between. Germline CDR1 SGHRS, CDR2 YFSETQ. The CDR3 is 16 residues long. The CDR3 nucleotides read TGCGCCAGCAGCTTGGCCGGGGGAAGCTATAATTCACCCCTCCACTTT. The encoded protein is CASSLAGGSYNSPLHF.

This clone was observed a handful of times. The chain joins TRBV30 to TRBJ1-1, with D unclear. Germline V gene sequence: CDR1 GTSNPN, CDR2 SVGIG (reference sequence). CDR3 length: 11 amino acids. V gave up 8 bases and J gave up 0 bases, with 7 bases separating them. CDR3 sequence (DNA): TGTGCCACAAGAATGAACACTGAAGCTTTCTTT. This translates into CATRMNTEAFF.

V and J are TRBV2 and TRBJ2-1; no firm D call. Trimming took off 2 bases at V and 4 bases at J, with 12 bases between the two ends. The CDR3 has 15 amino acids. CDR1 is SNHLY and CDR2 is FYNNEI in the germline V gene. The CDR3 nucleotides are TGTGCCAGCAGTGAAATTGGGCCTAGATACAATGAGCAGTTCTTC. Its translation: CASSEIGPRYNEQFF.

The rearrangement uses TRBV5-1 and TRBJ2-1; 7 nucleotides match TRBD1. In germline, CDR1 is SGHRS, CDR2 YFSETQ. The CDR3 covers 15 residues. Germline trimming cut 0 bases from V and 4 bases from J; bases unmatched to any gene: 4. This chain's CDR3 is CASSLVTGLYNEQFF. DNA of the CDR3: TGCGCCAGCAGCTTGGTGACAGGGCTTTACAATGAGCAGTTCTTC. Based on the CDR3 plus reference TRBV5-1 and TRBJ2-1, the full variable domain is KAGVTQTPRYLIKTRGQQVTLSCSPISGHRSVSWYQQTPGQGLQFLFEYFSETQRNKGNFPGRFSGRQFSNSRSEMNVSTLELGDSALYLCASSLVTGLYNEQFFGPGTRLTVL.

The chain joins TRBV7-2 to TRBJ2-7; D not resolved. Germline V lookup: CDR1 SGHTA, CDR2 FQGNSA. This CDR3 spans 15 amino acids. Trimming pared 0 bases from V and 0 bases from J, leaving 9 bases between. DNA of the CDR3: TGTGCCAGCAGCTTAGCGCTTTGGGGCTCCTACGAGCAGTACTTC. Translation: CASSLALWGSYEQYF.

V gene TRBV15 combines with J gene TRBJ2-7, with 8 bases aligning to TRBD2. V gave up 1 base and J gave up 0 bases; unmatched junction bases: 5. The germline CDR1 and CDR2 sequences are LNHNV and YYDKDF (reference sequence). This CDR3 is built from 16 residues. CDR3: CATSRGRSGSSYEQYF. The CDR3 DNA sequence: TGTGCCACCAGCAGAGGGAGGAGCGGGAGCTCCTACGAGCAGTACTTC.

CDR3 amino acids: CASSLSGRSPETQYF. The CDR3 coding sequence is TGTGCCAGCAGCTTATCCGGGAGGTCCCCAGAGACCCAGTACTTC. The chain joins TRBV7-2 to TRBJ2-5; 7 bases fit TRBD2. Per the germline V gene, CDR1 is SGHTA and CDR2 is FQGNSA. V lost 2 bases and J lost 4; bases outside the gene matches: 7. The CDR3 has 15 residues.

Written as DNA, the CDR3 is TGTGCCAGCAGCCCCGACTCACAAGACGAGCAGTACTTC. Its protein product is CASSPDSQDEQYF. The chain combines TRBV11-3 with TRBJ2-7; D unclear. V lost 5 bases and J lost 5, with 13 bases in between. The germline gives CDR1 SGHNT, CDR2 YENEEA. This CDR3 comprises 13 residues.

The V gene is TRBV10-1, the J gene TRBJ2-3, with 7 bases fitting TRBD2. The ends lost 3 bases at V and 2 bases at J; junction bases unmatched: 5. The CDR3 contains 15 residues. Germline lookup yields CDR1 WNHNN and CDR2 SYGVQD (reference sequence). This chain's CDR3 is CASSDGQRDTDTQYF. CDR3 DNA: TGCGCCAGCAGTGATGGTCAGCGGGACACAGATACGCAGTATTTT.

The chain has TRBV9 and TRBJ2-2; 13 bases are a match to TRBD2. The V and J ends lost 4 bases and 1 base, in that order; junction bases with no gene match: 10. CDR3 size: 19 residues. Per germline, CDR1 SGDLS and CDR2 YYNGEE. The CDR3 DNA reads TGTGCCAGCAGCCCCCGACTAGCGGGAGGCTGGAAGAACACCGGGGAGCTGTTTTTT. Translating it yields CASSPRLAGGWKNTGELFF.

Only one count was recorded for this clone. The chain employs TRBV20-1 and TRBJ2-7; D uncertain. Germline CDR1 reads DFQATT; CDR2 reads SNEGSKA (reference sequence). The CDR3 is 11 amino acids. V was clipped by 5 bases and J by 6 bases, with 11 bases between them. CDR3 loop: CSAESHAEQYF. In nucleotides, the CDR3 is TGCAGTGCTGAGAGTCATGCCGAGCAGTACTTC.

The chain uses TRBV7-9 and TRBJ2-7, with 9 nucleotides matching TRBD1. The V gene end was trimmed by 5 bases and the J gene end by 5 bases; junction bases not matched to a gene: 7. Germline V gene sequence: CDR1 SEHNR, CDR2 FQNEAQ (reference sequence). The CDR3 runs 14 residues. This CDR3 is CASSPGDREDEQYF. CDR3 coding DNA: TGTGCCAGCAGCCCTGGGGACAGGGAAGACGAGCAGTACTTC.

V gene TRBV13 combines with J gene TRBJ1-1; TRBD1 agrees at 9 bases. The CDR3 runs 13 residues. Trimming at V came to 4 bases and at J to 5 bases, leaving 2 bases not matched to a gene. The germline V gene has CDR1 PRHDT and CDR2 FYEKMQ (reference sequence). Here the CDR3 DNA reads TGTGCCAGCAGCTACGACAGGGGGACTGAAGCTTTCTTT. Protein product: CASSYDRGTEAFF.

This chain joins TRBV30 and TRBJ1-4; TRBD1 might be the D (6 bases). Trimming took 2 bases from V and 7 from J, leaving 14 bases between them. This CDR3 region has 14 residues. CDR1 and CDR2 (germline): GTSNPN, SVGIG (reference sequence). CDR3 coding DNA: TGTGCCTGGAGTCGGGGGGCAGTCTCTGAAAAACTGTTTTTT. Protein product: CAWSRGAVSEKLFF.

This chain connects TRBV6-1 to TRBJ2-7; 7 bases fit TRBD1. This CDR3 is built from 14 residues. The germline gives CDR1 MNHNS, CDR2 SASEGT. V gave up 1 base and J gave up 3 bases; unmatched junction bases: 3. This chain's CDR3 is CASSEGTGNYEQYF. In nucleotides, the CDR3 is TGTGCCAGCAGTGAAGGGACAGGTAACTACGAGCAGTACTTC.

The V gene is TRBV19, the J gene TRBJ2-3; D may be TRBD1 (5 bases). The ends were cut back, 5 bases at V and 4 bases at J, with 16 bases in the middle. Germline loops: CDR1 LNHDA, CDR2 SQIVND (reference sequence). The CDR3 has 15 residues. The CDR3, as DNA: TGTGCCAGTAGTCGGTCCCCGCAGGGATCAGATACGCAGTATTTT. It codes for CASSRSPQGSDTQYF.

About this clone: This same CDR3 is encoded by further DNA sequences in the sample. The V call is TRBV4-1, the J call TRBJ2-1, with 7 bases lining up with TRBD2. This CDR3 region has 14 residues. CDR1 and CDR2 (germline): MGHRA, YSYEKL. J was trimmed by 3 bases and V by 4 bases; bases with no gene match: 3. Written as DNA, the CDR3 is TGCGCCAGCAGCCCCTTAGCGGGCTACAATGAGCAGTTCTTC. It yields the protein CASSPLAGYNEQFF.

The V and J genes are TRBV2 and TRBJ1-1; a possible D gene is TRBD1 (5 bases). Trimming stripped 4 bases from V and 12 bases from J, with 24 bases between. The CDR3 contains 15 residues. Germline V gene data show CDR1 as SNHLY and CDR2 as FYNNEI. For the CDR3, the DNA is TGTGCCAGCAGTGGCGCCAACACCGGGACCCAGAGTACTTTCTTT. Amino acids: CASSGANTGTQSTFF. Drawing the rest from reference TRBV2 and TRBJ1-1, the complete variable domain is EPEVTQTPSHQVTQMGQEVILRCVPISNHLYFYWYRQILGQKVEFLVSFYNNEISEKSEIFDDQFSVERPDGSNFTLKIRSTKLEDSAMYFCASSGANTGTQSTFFGQGTRLTVV.

CDR3 coding DNA: TGTGCCAGCAGCTTTGCGGGGGAGGTGGGGCGGGAGACAGATACGCAGTATTTT. Protein sequence: CASSFAGEVGRETDTQYF. V gene TRBV12-1 combines with J gene TRBJ2-3; TRBD2 reflects the table's D call only, with no check against the DNA. TRBV12-1 represents a pseudogene. The length of the CDR3 is 18 residues.

The chain is built from TRBV6-1 and TRBJ1-6, with D unresolved. Trimming cost V 6 bases and J 6 bases, with 6 bases left between them. The V gene's germline CDR1 is MNHNS and CDR2 SASEGT. The length of the CDR3 is 12 residues. Written as DNA, the CDR3 is TGTGCCAGCAGCCACCCTAATTCACCCCTCCACTTT. Its translation is CASSHPNSPLHF.

This chain uses TRBV5-1 with TRBJ1-1; D unclear. The CDR3 is 11 amino acids. Trimming took off 6 bases at V and 7 bases at J, with 10 bases between the two ends. Germline CDR1 is SGHRS and CDR2 is YFSETQ. CDR3 amino acids: CASNEGREAFF. DNA of the CDR3: TGCGCCAGCAATGAGGGCCGTGAAGCTTTCTTT.

The rearrangement joins TRBV5-1 to TRBJ2-1; possibly TRBD1 or TRBD2 for D (6 bases each). V gave up 6 bases and J gave up 6 bases, with 22 bases separating them. Germline V CDR1 and CDR2: SGHRS, YFSETQ. This CDR3 is 16 amino acids long. The CDR3 here is CASTPAGGGLLNEQFF. CDR3 nucleotides: TGCGCCAGCACCCCCGCCGGAGGGGGACTCCTCAATGAGCAGTTCTTC.

The V and J genes are TRBV30 and TRBJ2-7; 8 nucleotides line up with TRBD1. This CDR3 is 15 amino acids long. V gave up 2 bases and J gave up 3 bases; unmatched junction bases: 9. Germline V gene sequence: CDR1 GTSNPN, CDR2 SVGIG (reference sequence). For the CDR3, the DNA is TGTGCCTGGAGTCGTACCTCCGGGACAGGCTACGAGCAGTACTTC. The encoded protein is CAWSRTSGTGYEQYF.

The chain carries TRBV28 and TRBJ2-4, with 7 bases aligning to TRBD1. The length of the CDR3 is 15 residues. Germline CDR1 and CDR2: MDHEN and SYDVKM. J lost 8 bases, V lost 3 bases, and 10 bases had no gene match. The CDR3 DNA reads TGTGCCAGCAGTTTCCAGGACAGGTTACTGGACATTCAGTACTTC. It specifies CASSFQDRLLDIQYF.

V is TRBV5-4 and J is TRBJ1-2; D may be TRBD1 (5 bases). The CDR3 extends over 14 amino acids. CDR1 and CDR2 (germline): SGHNT, YYREEE (reference sequence). Trimming removed 1 base from V and 4 bases from J, with 11 bases in between. DNA of the CDR3: TGTGCCAGCAGCTTGTCGCAGGGCCGCTATGGCTACACCTTC. Translating gives CASSLSQGRYGYTF.

For this clone: Other DNA sequences from this sample encode an identical CDR3 as well. The gene calls are TRBV6-1 and TRBJ1-2; D possibly corresponds to TRBD1 (5 bases). The CDR3 covers 13 residues. Germline values: CDR1 MNHNS, CDR2 SASEGT. The ends were cut back, 1 base at V and 4 bases at J, with 7 bases in the middle. The CDR3 protein is CASSEGQLYGYTF. The DNA of the CDR3 is TGTGCCAGCAGTGAAGGACAGCTCTATGGCTACACCTTC.